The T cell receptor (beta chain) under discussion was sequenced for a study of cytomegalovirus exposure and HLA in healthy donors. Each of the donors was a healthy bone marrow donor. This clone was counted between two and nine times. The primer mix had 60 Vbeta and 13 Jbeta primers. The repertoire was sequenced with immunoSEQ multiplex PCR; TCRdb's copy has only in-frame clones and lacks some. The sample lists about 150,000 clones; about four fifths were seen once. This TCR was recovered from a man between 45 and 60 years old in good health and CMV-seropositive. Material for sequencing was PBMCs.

CDR3 sequence: CASSLTAYSGSYGYTF. In nucleotides, the CDR3 is TGTGCCAGCAGCTTAACGGCGTACTCAGGGTCCTATGGCTACACCTTC. This chain connects TRBV7-2 to TRBJ1-2, with D tentatively TRBD1 (5 bases). This CDR3 is built from 16 residues. The germline CDR1 and CDR2 sequences are SGHTA and FQGNSA. The germline V and J ends were trimmed by 2 bases and 4 bases, with 17 bases remaining between them.